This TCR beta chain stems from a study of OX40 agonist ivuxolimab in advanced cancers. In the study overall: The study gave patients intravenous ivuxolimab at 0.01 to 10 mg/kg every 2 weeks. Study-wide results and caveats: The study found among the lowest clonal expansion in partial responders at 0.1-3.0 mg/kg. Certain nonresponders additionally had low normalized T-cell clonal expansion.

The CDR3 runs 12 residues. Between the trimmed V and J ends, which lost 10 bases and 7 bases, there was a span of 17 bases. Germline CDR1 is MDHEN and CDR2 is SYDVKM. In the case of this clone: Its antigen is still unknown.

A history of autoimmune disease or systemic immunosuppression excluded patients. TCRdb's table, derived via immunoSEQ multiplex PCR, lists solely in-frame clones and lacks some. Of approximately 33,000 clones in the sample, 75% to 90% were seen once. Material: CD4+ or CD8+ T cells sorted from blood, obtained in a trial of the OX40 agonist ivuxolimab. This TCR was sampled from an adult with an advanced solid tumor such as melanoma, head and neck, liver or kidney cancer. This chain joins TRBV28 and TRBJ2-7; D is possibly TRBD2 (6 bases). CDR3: CATRRGLIEQYF. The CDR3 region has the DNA TGTGCCACCCGCCGGGGACTCATAGAGCAGTACTTC.